This T cell receptor beta chain was documented in a study of tumor-infiltrating lymphocytes in primary liver carcinoma. This clonotype was counted between two and nine times. Antigen unknown. Study-level points and caveats: Lesser overlap characterized tumor-adjacent and tumor-blood pairs relative to tumor region pairs.

Total RNA (around 0.45 ug) served as template for TCR beta cDNA synthesis primed by a constant-region primer. Libraries for TCR beta were built through three nested multiplex PCR rounds, which together made up a slightly modified ARM-PCR procedure. Forward primers for TRBV1-TRBV30 and a C-beta reverse primer served the first two PCR rounds, at around 9 cycles each. One entry per CDR3 protein results from TCRdb running MiXCR on the multiplex PCR reads. Of 90,000 to 100,000 distinct CDR3 sequences detected, approximately 68% appear once; the ten largest clones hold around 8.8%. Each 20-30 mg portion of unsorted bulk tissue served as the source for co-extraction of RNA and DNA. There are 13 residues in the CDR3. Germline V CDR1 and CDR2: DFQATT, SNEGSKA (reference sequence). V was cut by 0 bases and J by 1 base, with 6 bases left in between.

The sequenced sample consisted of liver tumor tissue from sampling region 5. Subset of the sample: tumor region T5, tumor centre. The TCR originated in an older woman with primary liver carcinoma and hepatitis B virus infection. The rearrangement links TRBV20-1 to TRBJ2-5; unclear D gene. CDR3 protein: CSARDQIQETQYF. For the CDR3, the DNA is TGCAGTGCTAGAGATCAGATCCAAGAGACCCAGTACTTC.